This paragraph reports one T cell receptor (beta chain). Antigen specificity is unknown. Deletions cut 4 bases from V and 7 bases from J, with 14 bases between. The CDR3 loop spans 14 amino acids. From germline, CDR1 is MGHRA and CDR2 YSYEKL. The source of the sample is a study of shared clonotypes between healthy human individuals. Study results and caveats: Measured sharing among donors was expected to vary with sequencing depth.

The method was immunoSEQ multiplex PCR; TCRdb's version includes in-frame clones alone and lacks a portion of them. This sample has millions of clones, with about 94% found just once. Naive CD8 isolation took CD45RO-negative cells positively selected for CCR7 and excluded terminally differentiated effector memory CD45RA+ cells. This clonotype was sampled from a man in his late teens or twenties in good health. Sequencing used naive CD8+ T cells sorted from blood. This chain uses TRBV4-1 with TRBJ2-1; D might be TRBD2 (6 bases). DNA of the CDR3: TGCGCCAGCAGCCTGACTAGTGTCTTAAATGAGCAGTTCTTC. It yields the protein CASSLTSVLNEQFF.